These T cell receptor beta chains were read from a single sample in a study of cytomegalovirus exposure and HLA in healthy donors. Sequencing used immunoSEQ multiplex PCR; TCRdb keeps in-frame clones, though not all of them. Of 140,000 to 150,000 clones listed, roughly 79% are singletons. Material for sequencing was PBMCs. The receptors were gathered from a woman aged 40 to 50 in good health and CMV-seropositive. CDR3s include the opening cysteine and the closing phenylalanine or tryptophan. D genes are given only for firm matches. A clone size is listed for some rows: how often the clone was seen (once, few, many), or a class if it is expanded.

CDR3aa,CDR3nt,len,d_gene,v_gene,abundance,j_gene
CASSLDGGTTDTQYF,TGTGCCAGCAGCTTAGACGGGGGAACCACAGATACGCAGTATTTT,15,.,TRBV11-3,.,TRBJ2-3
CASSLVTSGGETQYF,TGCGCCAGCAGCTTGGTTACGTCCGGAGGAGAGACCCAGTACTTC,15,.,TRBV5-1,.,TRBJ2-5
CASSEQSWEAFF,TGTGCCAGCAGTGAACAGTCGTGGGAAGCTTTCTTT,12,.,TRBV6-1,.,TRBJ1-1
CASSLMGGAGGISGNTIYF,TGTGCCAGCAGTTTAATGGGTGGGGCAGGGGGAATCTCTGGAAACACCATATATTTT,19,TRBD1,TRBV27,.,TRBJ1-3
CASSSGVSTDTQYF,TGTGCCAGCAGCAGCGGGGTTAGCACAGATACGCAGTATTTT,14,TRBD2,TRBV11-2,once,TRBJ2-3
CASSPVGYQETQYF,TGCGCCAGCAGCCCCGTCGGGTACCAAGAGACCCAGTACTTC,14,.,TRBV5-1,once,TRBJ2-5
CASSGLAGANIAGELFF,TGTGCCAGTAGTGGACTAGCGGGTGCGAACATTGCCGGGGAGCTGTTTTTT,17,TRBD2,TRBV19,.,TRBJ2-2
CASSLSGQGITEAFF,TGTGCCAGCAGTTTATCAGGACAGGGGATCACTGAAGCTTTCTTT,15,TRBD1,TRBV28,.,TRBJ1-1
CASSPGTSGGLEQFF,TGTGCCAGCAGCCCCGGGACTAGCGGGGGGTTAGAGCAGTTCTTC,15,TRBD2,TRBV5-4,.,TRBJ2-1
CASSYLQGLDYEQYF,TGTGCCAGCAGTTATCTACAGGGTCTGGATTACGAGCAGTACTTC,15,.,TRBV6-9,.,TRBJ2-7
CASSYAESGAFF,TGTGCCAGCAGTTACGCGGAGAGCGGGGCTTTCTTT,12,.,TRBV6-6,few,TRBJ1-1
CAGSVGASGGETQYF,TGTGCCGGCAGCGTAGGGGCTAGCGGGGGTGAGACCCAGTACTTC,15,TRBD2,TRBV9,.,TRBJ2-5
CASSGVDYEQYF,TGTGCCAGCAGCGGAGTAGACTACGAGCAGTACTTC,12,.,TRBV2,.,TRBJ2-7
CSSSLDGPRGFYNEQFF,TGTTCCAGCAGCTTAGATGGCCCCAGGGGATTCTACAATGAGCAGTTCTTC,17,.,TRBV7-9,.,TRBJ2-1
CASSVAGGHTETQYF,TGTGCCAGCAGCGTAGCCGGGGGTCACACGGAGACCCAGTACTTC,15,.,TRBV9,once,TRBJ2-5
CATSSAGGASGNQPQHF,TGTGCCACTTCCTCGGCAGGGGGCGCATCTGGCAATCAGCCCCAGCATTTT,17,TRBD1,TRBV10-3,.,TRBJ1-5
CASSPRQVGETQYF,TGTGCCAGCTCACCTAGACAGGTTGGGGAGACCCAGTACTTC,14,.,TRBV18,.,TRBJ2-5
CASTRTGTGYGYTF,TGTGCCAGCACAAGAACAGGGACGGGGTATGGCTACACCTTC,14,.,TRBV2,.,TRBJ1-2
CASRLAGRTGELFF,TGTGCCAGTCGGCTAGCAGGAAGGACCGGGGAGCTGTTTTTT,14,.,TRBV19,.,TRBJ2-2
CASSALDRLNTEAFF,TGTGCCAGCAGCGCGTTGGACAGACTGAACACTGAAGCTTTCTTT,15,.,TRBV14,.,TRBJ1-1